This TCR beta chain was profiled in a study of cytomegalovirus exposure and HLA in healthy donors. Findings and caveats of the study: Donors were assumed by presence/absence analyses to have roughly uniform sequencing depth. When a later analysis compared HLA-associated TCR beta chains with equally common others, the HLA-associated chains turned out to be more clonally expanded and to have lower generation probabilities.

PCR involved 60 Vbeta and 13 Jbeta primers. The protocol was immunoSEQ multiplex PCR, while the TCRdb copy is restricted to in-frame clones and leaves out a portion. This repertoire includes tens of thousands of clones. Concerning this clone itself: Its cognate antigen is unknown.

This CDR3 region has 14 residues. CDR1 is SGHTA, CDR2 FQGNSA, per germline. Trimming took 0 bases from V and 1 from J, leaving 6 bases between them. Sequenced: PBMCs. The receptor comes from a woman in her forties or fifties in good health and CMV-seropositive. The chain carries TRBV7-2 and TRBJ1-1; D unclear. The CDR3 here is CASSLARGNTEAFF. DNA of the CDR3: TGTGCCAGCAGCTTAGCTCGGGGGAACACTGAAGCTTTCTTT.